This T cell receptor (beta chain) originates from a study of blood T cell repertoires in COVID-19. Turning to the study itself: The United States, Italy and Spain provided the acute and convalescent COVID-19 samples. In each case, the material was cDNA or gDNA derived from T cells, B-cell-depleted T cells, or PBMCs.

Produced via immunoSEQ multiplex PCR; TCRdb's table is partial and in-frame only. The table includes about 220,000 clones, more than 75% detected once. The CDR3 contains 15 residues. Trimming took 3 bases from V and 0 from J, leaving 12 bases between them. The J gene is TRBJ2-7, the V gene TRBV6-7; tentatively, D is TRBD1 (6 bases). TRBV6-7 counts as an open reading frame of uncertain function. Sequencing was carried out using peripheral blood. This receptor was taken from a man in his fifties who had recovered from COVID-19. The CDR3 DNA reads as TGTGCCAGCAGTTATGGAAAGGGGGTCTCCTACGAGCAGTACTTC. Translating it yields CASSYGKGVSYEQYF.